Below, one T cell receptor (beta chain) is given with its context. Its antigen is unknown. CDR1 DFQATT and CDR2 SNEGSKA come from the germline V gene (reference sequence). The CDR3 has 15 amino acids. Primers used in a second PCR of roughly 6 to 12 cycles were a sample-barcoded 5' primer and a J-beta primer mix. A single record per CDR3 protein comes from TCRdb applying MiXCR to the 5' RACE reads. The table has more than 1,000,000 distinct CDR3 sequences, almost 25% seen once. This entry comes from a study of blood T cells in healthy people across ages. Regarding the study as a whole: Per million T cells, TCR beta diversity dropped about linearly as age rose. Because sorting was not performed, PBMCs prevented conclusive naive versus antigen-experienced comparison.

These data are also associated with another study on T cells of mothers and their children. That report notes: Three healthy Caucasian mothers, along with their six children, served as the donors. Added by the second PCR's M1S primer were sample barcodes and 2-4 random nucleotides.

What was sequenced was blood. The TCR was taken from a girl aged 2 to 10 in good health. The chain recombines TRBV20-1 with TRBJ2-5; D may correspond to TRBD1 or TRBD2 (6 bases each). The tail of the sequence fits TRBJ2-1 better, so the J call may be wrong. CDR3: CSARDTTGAYNEQFF. CDR3 bases: TGCAGTGCTAGAGATACCACGGGGGCTTACAATGAGCAGTTCTTC.